Below, 17 T cell receptor beta chains from the same sample are listed, as sequenced in a study of control samples from healthy donors and cancer patients (TCRdb year 2020). The library was prepared using the immunoSEQ multiplex PCR assay. TCRdb took this table from immuneACCESS and kept in-frame rearrangements with V and J called. Such tables lack part of the clones; where checked against another copy, unresolved V genes explain under half of the gap, and the rest is unexplained. The sample yields about 140,000 clones; about 91% were counted once. The top ten hold roughly 3.2% of the sample. Material for sequencing was blood. These receptors were taken from a man under 40 in good health.

V usage is TRBV19 and J usage is TRBJ2-1, with TRBD2 matching 9 bases. The CDR3 contains 15 residues. Germline CDR1 reads LNHDA; CDR2 reads SQIVND (reference sequence). Trimming took 3 bases from V and 4 from J; bases not matched to a gene: 4. The CDR3 loop is CASSILAGEYNEQFF. CDR3 nucleotide sequence: TGTGCCAGTAGTATTTTAGCGGGGGAGTACAATGAGCAGTTCTTC.

This clone showed up just a few times. V usage is TRBV19 and J usage is TRBJ2-7, with D perhaps assigned TRBD1 or TRBD2 (5 bases each). Germline CDR1 and CDR2: LNHDA and SQIVND (reference sequence). The ends were cut back, 4 bases at V and 6 bases at J, with 13 bases in the middle. The CDR3 consists of 13 residues. This CDR3 reads CASSTVRGPEQYF. CDR3 sequence (DNA): TGTGCCAGTAGTACGGTGAGGGGCCCCGAGCAGTACTTC. Complete variable domain (other parts from reference TRBV19 and TRBJ2-7): DGGITQSPKYLFRKEGQNVTLSCEQNLNHDAMYWYRQDPGQGLRLIYYSQIVNDFQKGDIAEGYSVSREKKESFPLTVTSAQKNPTAFYLCASSTVRGPEQYFGPGTRLTVT.

V gene TRBV3-1 (or the pseudogene TRBV3-2) combines with J gene TRBJ2-2; 14 bases are a match to TRBD2. V was pared by 6 bases and J by 3 bases, with 3 bases of the junction left unmatched. The CDR3 sequence is 16 residues long. The germline CDR1 and CDR2 sequences are LGHDT and YNNKEL (reference sequence). The CDR3 coding sequence is TGTGCCAGCAGACGACTAGCGGGGGGGGACACCGGGGAGCTGTTTTTT. This gives the protein CASRRLAGGDTGELFF.

The genes are TRBV7-3 and TRBJ2-1; 7 nucleotides line up with TRBD1. V was clipped by 2 bases and J by 5 bases; unmatched bases: 6. CDR3 length equals 15 residues. Germline V gene lookup returns CDR1 SGHTA and CDR2 FQGTGA. The CDR3 nucleotides are TGTGCCAGCAGCTTATATCCCGGACAGGACAATGAGCAGTTCTTC. Encoded protein: CASSLYPGQDNEQFF. Based on the CDR3 plus reference TRBV7-3 and TRBJ2-1, the full variable domain is GAGVSQTPSNKVTEKGKYVELRCDPISGHTALYWYRQSLGQGPEFLIYFQGTGAADDSGLPNDRFFAVRPEGSVSTLKIQRTERGDSAVYLCASSLYPGQDNEQFFGPGTRLTVL.

A single count supports this clone. An end of the junction does not agree with germline; a read error may underlie this. This chain connects TRBV2 to TRBJ2-7, with TRBD1 identical over 8 bases. Per the germline V gene, CDR1 is SNHLY and CDR2 is FYNNEI. The CDR3 has 13 residues. CDR3 in amino acids: CASSAGGSNEQYF. The CDR3 nucleotides are TGTGCCAGCAGCGCAGGGGGCTCCAACGAGCAGTACTTC.

The V gene is TRBV6-4, the J gene TRBJ2-2; D unresolved. The CDR3 consists of 13 residues. Germline V gives CDR1 MRHNA, CDR2 SNTAGT. V lost 2 bases, J lost 0 bases, and 1 base lay in between. CDR3 nucleotide sequence: TGTGCCAGCAGTGACACGAACACCGGGGAGCTGTTTTTT. It codes for CASSDTNTGELFF.

This rearrangement joins TRBV4-2 to TRBJ2-1, with a tentative D call TRBD2 (5 bases). The CDR3 is 17 residues long. V lost 0 bases, J lost 0 bases, and 12 bases lay in between. CDR1 is LGHNA, CDR2 YNFKEQ, per germline. The CDR3 region is CASSQEGGYSSYNEQFF. For the CDR3, the DNA is TGTGCCAGCAGCCAAGAAGGAGGTTATAGCTCCTACAATGAGCAGTTCTTC.

The gene calls are TRBV11-2 and TRBJ2-7, with a tentative D call TRBD2 (5 bases). This CDR3 has 12 amino acids. Trimming removed 4 bases at V and 5 bases at J, with 9 bases between. Germline loops: CDR1 SGHAT, CDR2 FQNNGV. The CDR3 DNA follows: TGTGCCAGCAGCTCTCGGGATGACGAGCAGTACTTC. This encodes CASSSRDDEQYF.

V gene TRBV19 combines with J gene TRBJ1-5; D is uncertain. The CDR3 is 14 amino acids. Per the germline V gene, CDR1 is LNHDA and CDR2 is SQIVND (reference sequence). V dropped 3 bases and J dropped 1 base, with 7 bases sitting between them. In DNA form, the CDR3 reads TGTGCCAGTAGTATCGATCTGAGCAATCAGCCCCAGCATTTT. This codes for CASSIDLSNQPQHF.

V gene TRBV5-4 combines with J gene TRBJ1-6; TRBD1 matches 10 bases. Per the germline V gene, CDR1 is SGHNT and CDR2 is YYREEE (reference sequence). The CDR3 spans 14 residues. The junction had 5 bases not matched to a gene; V was cut back by 6 bases and J by 8 bases. Written as DNA, the CDR3 is TGTGCCAGCAACCGGGACAGGGGTGATTCACCCCTCCACTTT. Amino acid sequence: CASNRDRGDSPLHF.

The gene calls are TRBV2 and TRBJ1-5; 7 nucleotides match TRBD1. CDR1 is SNHLY and CDR2 is FYNNEI in the germline V gene. This CDR3 is built from 16 residues. V was clipped by 2 bases and J by 4 bases; unmatched bases: 8. The CDR3 loop reads CASSERGQGWNQPQHF. CDR3 nucleotide sequence: TGTGCCAGCAGTGAAAGGGGGCAGGGTTGGAATCAGCCCCAGCATTTT.

The V call is TRBV9, the J call TRBJ2-2; D might be TRBD1 or TRBD2, each matching 5 bases. Germline CDR1 is SGDLS and CDR2 is YYNGEE. The CDR3 has 15 amino acids. V lost 0 bases to trimming and J lost 6 bases, with 12 bases between them. CDR3 sequence: CASSVGGIGAGELFF. The CDR3 DNA follows: TGTGCCAGCAGCGTAGGAGGGATAGGGGCCGGGGAGCTGTTTTTT.

The V gene is TRBV9, the J gene TRBJ2-7; 7 bases fit TRBD1. The CDR3 contains 15 residues. Germline CDR1 and CDR2: SGDLS and YYNGEE. The J segment lost 3 bases and the V segment lost 4 bases, leaving 10 bases of the junction unmatched. The CDR3 DNA is TGTGCCAGCAGCCCCCGACAGGGAAGCTTCTACGAGCAGTACTTC. Its protein product is CASSPRQGSFYEQYF.

This sequence joins TRBV5-6 and TRBJ2-2, with D possibly being TRBD2 (6 bases). The ends were cut back, 4 bases at V and 3 bases at J, with 10 bases in the middle. The germline V gene has CDR1 SGHDT and CDR2 YYEEEE. This CDR3 contains 14 residues. CDR3 bases: TGTGCCAGCAGCGGAGGGATTTACACCGGGGAGCTGTTTTTT. Translated, it gives CASSGGIYTGELFF.

The chain couples TRBV6-5 to TRBJ1-5, with 8 bases fitting TRBD1. V was pared by 10 bases and J by 2 bases, with 7 bases of the junction left unmatched. The CDR3 sequence is 14 residues long. Germline CDR1 and CDR2: MNHEY and SVGAGI. Here the CDR3 DNA reads TGTGCCACAGGACAGGGTATGGGCAATCAGCCCCAGCATTTT. Translated, it gives CATGQGMGNQPQHF.

The gene calls are TRBV7-9 and TRBJ1-4; D gene uncertain. Between the trimmed V and J ends, which lost 2 bases and 6 bases, there was a span of 7 bases. The germline CDR1 and CDR2 sequences are SEHNR and FQNEAQ (reference sequence). CDR3 length equals 13 residues. CDR3 residues: CASSLHGDEKLFF. CDR3 DNA sequence: TGTGCCAGCAGCTTACACGGAGATGAAAAACTGTTTTTT. Combining the CDR3 with reference TRBV7-9 and TRBJ1-4 gives the whole variable domain DTGVSQNPRHKITKRGQNVTFRCDPISEHNRLYWYRQTLGQGPEFLTYFQNEAQLEKSRLLSDRFSAERPKGSFSTLEIQRTEQGDSAMYLCASSLHGDEKLFFGSGTQLSVL.

This chain uses TRBV5-5 with TRBJ1-5, with D unresolved. Germline V gene lookup returns CDR1 SGHKS and CDR2 YYEKEE (reference sequence). The CDR3 totals 14 residues. Trimming left V 4 bases short and J 3 bases short, with 11 bases between. The CDR3 sequence is CASSRAGNNQPQHF. CDR3 nucleotides: TGTGCCAGCAGCCGAGCGGGTAACAATCAGCCCCAGCATTTT. The whole variable domain, remainder taken from reference TRBV5-5 and TRBJ1-5, is DAGVTQSPTHLIKTRGQQVTLRCSPISGHKSVSWYQQVLGQGPQFIFQYYEKEERGRGNFPDRFSARQFPNYSSELNVNALLLGDSALYLCASSRAGNNQPQHFGDGTRLSIL.